Each of the 20 T cell receptor beta chains below was sequenced from the same sample in a study of spatial heterogeneity in lung cancer. TCRdb ran MiXCR on the 5' RACE reads and lists one entry per CDR3 protein. The sample lists about 11,000 distinct CDR3 sequences, 3.5% to 5% occurring once. Sample time point: sample taken at primary tumor resection. TCRs were sequenced from unsorted whole RNA of tumor, nontumor lung or PBMC. Material: normal lung tissue next to the tumor, obtained at surgery. All receptors derive from a male donor with early-stage non-small cell lung cancer.

This clonotype is medium-sized in the sample. The chain employs TRBV12-3 or TRBV12-4 and TRBJ2-1, with D hard to call. The CDR3 is made up of 13 amino acids. V was cut by 2 bases and J by 2 bases, with 4 bases left in between. The CDR3 is CASSLRAYNEQFF. CDR3 in DNA: TGTGCCAGCAGTTTAAGAGCCTACAATGAGCAGTTCTTC.

V and J are TRBV5-1 and TRBJ2-2, with TRBD2 as a possible D gene (5 bases). V was clipped by 2 bases and J by 6 bases, with 14 bases between them. The CDR3 consists of 15 residues. Germline values: CDR1 SGHRS, CDR2 YFSETQ. In DNA form, the CDR3 reads TGCGCCAGCAGCTTCCGGGATTCTCGGGCCGGGGAGCTGTTTTTT. Translating it yields CASSFRDSRAGELFF. The variable domain in full, completed from reference TRBV5-1 and TRBJ2-2, reads KAGVTQTPRYLIKTRGQQVTLSCSPISGHRSVSWYQQTPGQGLQFLFEYFSETQRNKGNFPGRFSGRQFSNSRSEMNVSTLELGDSALYLCASSFRDSRAGELFFGEGSRLTVL.

Relative to its sample, this clonotype is medium-sized (0.01 to 0.1%). As DNA, the CDR3 is TGTGCCAGTAGTTCCAGGGGGCGAGAGACCCAGTACTTC. Protein: CASSSRGRETQYF. The V and J genes are TRBV19 and TRBJ2-5; 8 bases match TRBD1. The CDR3 is made up of 13 amino acids. Germline-derived CDR1 and CDR2 are LNHDA and SQIVND (reference sequence). The trim removed 5 bases at V and 4 bases at J, leaving 3 bases unmatched.

This clonotype is classed as medium-sized. The chain uses TRBV4-3 and TRBJ2-3, with 11 bases fitting TRBD2. J lost 3 bases, V lost 2 bases, and 4 bases had no gene match. Germline assignment: CDR1 LGHNA and CDR2 YSLEER. The CDR3 contains 16 residues. The CDR3 coding sequence is TGCGCCAGCAGCCAACTACTAGCGGGAGCTACAGATACGCAGTATTTT. Translation: CASSQLLAGATDTQYF.

In this sample, this clonotype turned up many times. This sequence joins TRBV20-1 and TRBJ2-3; D not certain. V lost 5 bases and J lost 4, with 16 bases in between. CDR1 is DFQATT, CDR2 SNEGSKA, per germline (reference sequence). This CDR3 spans 14 amino acids. The CDR3 reads CSAGDWEGADTQYF. CDR3 in DNA: TGCAGTGCTGGTGATTGGGAAGGCGCAGATACGCAGTATTTT.

This clonotype has a count of ten or more. This sequence joins TRBV12-3 or TRBV12-4 and TRBJ2-5; 14 bases map to TRBD2. The CDR3 contains 16 residues. V gave up 6 bases and J gave up 1 base; unmatched junction bases: 4. CDR3: CASSRGLAGGQETQYF. CDR3 DNA sequence: TGTGCCAGCAGCCGTGGACTAGCGGGGGGCCAAGAGACCCAGTACTTC.

This clonotype has a count of ten or more. The chain combines TRBV27 with TRBJ2-2, with D perhaps given as TRBD1 or TRBD2 (6 bases each). V was shortened by 7 bases and J by 1 base, with 31 bases between the two germline ends. This CDR3 comprises 21 residues. The germline V gene has CDR1 MNHEY and CDR2 SMNVEV (reference sequence). DNA for the CDR3: TGTGCCAGCACCACATCCGCTGGCGGGGTCTTGGGACACCGGAACACCGGGGAGCTGTTTTTT. Translating gives CASTTSAGGVLGHRNTGELFF.

This clonotype was seen many times. This chain links TRBV20-1 with TRBJ2-1, with 7 bases identical to TRBD1. With V trimmed by 6 bases and J by 4 bases, 9 bases remained unmatched. The CDR3 runs 14 residues. Per the germline V gene, CDR1 is DFQATT and CDR2 is SNEGSKA (reference sequence). This CDR3 reads CSASPGTDYNEQFF. The CDR3 DNA follows: TGCAGTGCCAGTCCCGGGACAGATTACAATGAGCAGTTCTTC.

Judged by abundance, this clonotype is medium-sized. CDR3 amino acids: CASSQRQDYQPQHF. CDR3 DNA: TGTGCCAGCAGCCAGCGACAGGACTATCAGCCCCAGCATTTT. The V call is TRBV5-5, the J call TRBJ1-5, with D possibly being TRBD1 (6 bases). Trimming removed 4 bases from V and 5 bases from J, with 13 bases in between. This CDR3 spans 14 amino acids. Per germline, CDR1 SGHKS and CDR2 YYEKEE (reference sequence).

This clonotype came up many times. The chain is built from TRBV7-2 and TRBJ2-4, with a tentative D call TRBD1 (5 bases). V dropped 4 bases and J dropped 0 bases, with 16 bases sitting between them. From germline, CDR1 is SGHTA and CDR2 FQGNSA. The CDR3 is 17 residues long. CDR3 DNA: TGTGCCAGCAGCTCCCCCCAGGGCGTGAAAGCCAAAAACATTCAGTACTTC. Translation: CASSSPQGVKAKNIQYF.

This clonotype was seen only a few times. The chain carries TRBV5-1 and TRBJ2-7, with D possibly being TRBD1 (6 bases). CDR1 SGHRS and CDR2 YFSETQ come from the germline V gene. Deletions cut 1 base from V and 2 bases from J, with 7 bases between. The CDR3 loop spans 13 amino acids. The CDR3 DNA is TGCGCCAGCAGCTTGCGGACAGCCTACGAGCAGTACTTC. This sequence encodes CASSLRTAYEQYF. The whole variable domain, remainder taken from reference TRBV5-1 and TRBJ2-7, is KAGVTQTPRYLIKTRGQQVTLSCSPISGHRSVSWYQQTPGQGLQFLFEYFSETQRNKGNFPGRFSGRQFSNSRSEMNVSTLELGDSALYLCASSLRTAYEQYFGPGTRLTVT.

By share of the sample, this clonotype is medium-sized (0.01 to 0.1%). The V and J genes are TRBV5-5 and TRBJ2-1, with 10 bases that match TRBD2. The CDR3 contains 15 residues. V was pared by 5 bases and J by 4 bases, with 6 bases of the junction left unmatched. Per the germline V gene, CDR1 is SGHKS and CDR2 is YYEKEE (reference sequence). CDR3 bases: TGTGCCAGCAGTTTCAGCGGGAGGGAGTACAATGAGCAGTTCTTC. It yields the protein CASSFSGREYNEQFF. Looking up the rest from reference TRBV5-5 and TRBJ2-1 gives the full variable domain: DAGVTQSPTHLIKTRGQQVTLRCSPISGHKSVSWYQQVLGQGPQFIFQYYEKEERGRGNFPDRFSARQFPNYSSELNVNALLLGDSALYLCASSFSGREYNEQFFGPGTRLTVL.

This clonotype was counted at least ten times. This rearrangement joins TRBV6-1 to TRBJ1-6; D gene ambiguous. The V and J ends lost 2 bases and 0 bases respectively, with 17 bases between them. CDR3 length: 19 residues. Germline assignment: CDR1 MNHNS and CDR2 SASEGT. The CDR3 DNA reads TGTGCCAGCAGTGAATACCTCACTTCCGATAGCTCCTATAATTCACCCCTCCACTTT. This codes for CASSEYLTSDSSYNSPLHF.

This clonotype was observed many times. The chain recombines TRBV7-2 with TRBJ1-2; D possibly corresponds to TRBD1 (5 bases). V was pared by 5 bases and J by 6 bases, with 13 bases between. This CDR3 contains 13 residues. Germline V gene data show CDR1 as SGHTA and CDR2 as FQGNSA. CDR3 nucleotides: TGTGCCAGCAGCCCAGGACATCTCCATGGCTACACCTTC. Protein: CASSPGHLHGYTF.

This clonotype has more than one count but fewer than ten. The genes are TRBV7-9 and TRBJ2-5; 12 nucleotides align to TRBD2. The CDR3 runs 15 residues. Germline V CDR1 and CDR2: SEHNR, FQNEAQ (reference sequence). The J segment lost 4 bases and the V segment lost 5 bases, leaving 5 bases of the junction unmatched. CDR3 sequence (DNA): TGTGCCAGCAGCCAGACTAGCGGGAGATCAGAGACCCAGTACTTC. Translation: CASSQTSGRSETQYF.

This clonotype is categorized as medium-sized. V is TRBV15 and J is TRBJ1-5; unclear D gene. CDR1 LNHNV and CDR2 YYDKDF come from the germline V gene (reference sequence). The CDR3 contains 16 residues. Trimming stripped 0 bases from V and 0 bases from J, with 9 bases between. In DNA, the CDR3 is TGTGCCACCAGCAGAGAGGCCGCAGATAGCAATCAGCCCCAGCATTTT. Its translation is CATSREAADSNQPQHF.

The J gene is TRBJ2-5, the V gene TRBV13; tentative D call: TRBD2 (5 bases). This CDR3 region has 16 residues. V was shortened by 10 bases and J by 9 bases, with 30 bases between the two germline ends. Germline CDR1 PRHDT, CDR2 FYEKMQ (reference sequence). CDR3 sequence reads: CANSPLKTERHMAQYF. DNA for the CDR3: TGTGCCAACTCCCCCCTTAAGACCGAGCGGCATATGGCCCAGTACTTC.

This clonotype was seen at least ten times. CDR3 DNA: TGCAGTGCTAGAGATCGAGCGGGGGTACATGAAAAACTGTTTTTT. Translation: CSARDRAGVHEKLFF. This chain connects TRBV20-1 to TRBJ1-4; D is possibly TRBD1 (5 bases). CDR3 length equals 15 residues. Germline V lookup: CDR1 DFQATT, CDR2 SNEGSKA (reference sequence). V lost 0 bases and J 6 bases, leaving 14 bases between the germline ends.

This clonotype was detected ten times or more. The chain carries TRBV28 and TRBJ1-2; a weak D match, TRBD1 (5 bases). CDR3 length: 14 amino acids. V gave up 2 bases and J gave up 0 bases, with 7 bases separating them. Germline values: CDR1 MDHEN, CDR2 SYDVKM. The CDR3 sequence: CASSLRGANYGYTF. The CDR3 coding sequence is TGTGCCAGCAGTTTACGAGGGGCTAACTATGGCTACACCTTC.

This clonotype was picked up many times. The CDR3 sequence: CASSGPSIKREDNEQFF. DNA of the CDR3: TGTGCCAGCAGTGGACCTAGTATCAAGCGGGAGGATAATGAGCAGTTCTTC. The chain recombines TRBV6-6 with TRBJ2-1, with TRBD2 identical over 9 bases. The CDR3 is 17 amino acids. The germline gives CDR1 MNHNY, CDR2 SVGAGI (reference sequence). Trimming at V came to 5 bases and at J to 7 bases, leaving 15 bases not matched to a gene.